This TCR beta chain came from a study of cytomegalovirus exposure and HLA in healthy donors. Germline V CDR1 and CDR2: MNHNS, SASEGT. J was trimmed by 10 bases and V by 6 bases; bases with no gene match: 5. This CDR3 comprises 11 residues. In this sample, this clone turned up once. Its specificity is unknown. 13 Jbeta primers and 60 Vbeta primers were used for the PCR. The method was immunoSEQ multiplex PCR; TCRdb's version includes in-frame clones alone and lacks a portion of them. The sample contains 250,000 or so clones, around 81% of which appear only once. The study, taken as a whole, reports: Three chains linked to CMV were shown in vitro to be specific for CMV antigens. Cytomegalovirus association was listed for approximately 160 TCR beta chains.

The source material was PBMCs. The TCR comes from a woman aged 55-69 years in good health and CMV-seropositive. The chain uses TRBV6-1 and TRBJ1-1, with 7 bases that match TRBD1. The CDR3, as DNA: TGTGCCAGCAGGTCGACAGGGAGAGCTTTCTTT. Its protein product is CASRSTGRAFF.